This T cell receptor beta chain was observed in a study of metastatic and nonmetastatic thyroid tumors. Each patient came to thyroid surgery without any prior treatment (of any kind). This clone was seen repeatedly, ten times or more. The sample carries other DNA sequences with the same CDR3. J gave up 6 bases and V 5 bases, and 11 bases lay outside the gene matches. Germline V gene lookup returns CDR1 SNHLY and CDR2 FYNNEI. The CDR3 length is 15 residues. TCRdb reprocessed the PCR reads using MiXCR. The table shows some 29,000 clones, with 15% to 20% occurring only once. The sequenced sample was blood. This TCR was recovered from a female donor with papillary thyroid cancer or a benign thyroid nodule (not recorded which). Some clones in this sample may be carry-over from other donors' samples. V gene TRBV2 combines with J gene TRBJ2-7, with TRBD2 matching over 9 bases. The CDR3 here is CASSRLAGGPGEQYF. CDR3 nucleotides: TGTGCCAGCAGTCGACTGGCGGGAGGGCCTGGCGAGCAGTACTTC.